The entry that follows covers one TCR beta chain sequence. The data belong to a study of blood T cell repertoires in COVID-19. Study background: The United States, Italy and Spain supplied acute and convalescent COVID-19 samples. Sources were T cells, B-cell-depleted T cells, or PBMCs; the material itself was cDNA or gDNA.

The CDR3 totals 12 residues. V was shortened by 2 bases and J by 6 bases, with 4 bases between the two germline ends. Germline CDR1 and CDR2: SGHAT and FQNNGV. In the source study's methods: Reference gene primer amplification gave nucleated cell count estimates. The protocol was immunoSEQ multiplex PCR, while the TCRdb copy is restricted to in-frame clones and leaves out a portion. V, J and clone size are those of that table, while D and trimming were read from the DNA. The profile shows roughly 250,000 clones, around 82% of them singletons. The J gene is TRBJ2-2, the V gene TRBV11-2; no clear D gene. Sequenced input: peripheral blood. This TCR was sampled from a woman in her 70s with acute or convalescent COVID-19. The CDR3 coding sequence is TGTGCCAGCAGCTTACTAGCCGGGGAGCTGTTTTTT. It yields the protein CASSLLAGELFF.